Listed below are T cell receptor beta chains from one sample, sequenced in a study of cytomegalovirus exposure and HLA in healthy donors. The table came from immunoSEQ multiplex PCR; TCRdb's copy has only in-frame clones and leaves some out. This repertoire shows roughly 200,000 clones, 70% to 80% found once; its top ten account for approximately 4.4%. The sample comprised PBMCs. These receptors originate from a woman in her twenties or thirties in good health and CMV-seropositive. Each CDR3 is given with its conserved first and last residue. The order of the fields is CDR3 DNA, CDR3 protein, clone size, V gene, J gene, D gene. D genes are given only for firm matches. Some rows have no size entry. The others give once, few or many, or a class for an expanded clone.

DNA: TGTGCCAGTAGTCTGACAGGGGGTGGCTACACCTTC
CDR3: CASSLTGGGYTF
size: -
V: TRBV19
J: TRBJ1-2
D: TRBD1

DNA: TGTGCCAGCAGCTTAGACGGGGGAACAAGAAACATTCAGTACTTC
CDR3: CASSLDGGTRNIQYF
size: -
V: TRBV7-2
J: TRBJ2-4
D: -

DNA: TGTGCCAGCAGCCCAACTAGCTACAATGAGCAGTTCTTC
CDR3: CASSPTSYNEQFF
size: -
V: TRBV4-2
J: TRBJ2-1
D: -

DNA: TGTGCCAGCCTTAGCGGGAGACCACACTACAATGAGCAGTTCTTC
CDR3: CASLSGRPHYNEQFF
size: -
V: TRBV2
J: TRBJ2-1
D: TRBD2

DNA: TGTGCCAGCAGCCTCCGGGGTAGATTCGATAGCAATCAGCCCCAGCATTTT
CDR3: CASSLRGRFDSNQPQHF
size: -
V: TRBV14
J: TRBJ1-5
D: -

DNA: TGTGCCAGCAGTCCAGGGGAAGGGACAGGGGACGGCCAGCCCCAGCATTTT
CDR3: CASSPGEGTGDGQPQHF
size: -
V: TRBV27
J: TRBJ1-5
D: TRBD1

DNA: TGTGCCAGCAGCCCATCGGGACAGATCGGTGGCTACACCTTC
CDR3: CASSPSGQIGGYTF
size: few
V: TRBV11-2
J: TRBJ1-2
D: TRBD1

DNA: TGTGCCAGCAACGCAATGAGCTCATACAATCAGCCCCAGCATTTT
CDR3: CASNAMSSYNQPQHF
size: -
V: TRBV6-1
J: TRBJ1-5
D: -

DNA: TGTGCCAGCAGTGAAGACCCAACAGGGGATTCCTACGAGCAGTACTTC
CDR3: CASSEDPTGDSYEQYF
size: once
V: TRBV6-1
J: TRBJ2-7
D: TRBD1

DNA: TGTGCCAGCAGAGAGGACAGGGTTTTAGAAAAACTGTTTTTT
CDR3: CASREDRVLEKLFF
size: -
V: TRBV2
J: TRBJ1-4
D: TRBD1

DNA: TGCAGCGTTGAAGGCCAGGGTAGCTCCTACGAGCAGTACTTC
CDR3: CSVEGQGSSYEQYF
size: -
V: TRBV29-1
J: TRBJ2-7
D: -

DNA: TGTGCCAGCAGCCAGGACTTGGAGTTAGGCAATGAGCAGTTCTTC
CDR3: CASSQDLELGNEQFF
size: -
V: TRBV6-5
J: TRBJ2-1
D: -

DNA: TGTGCCAGCAGCGAGGACAACTCCTACGAGCAGTACTTC
CDR3: CASSEDNSYEQYF
size: -
V: TRBV11-3
J: TRBJ2-7
D: -

DNA: TGTGCCAGCAGACCCACTAGCTCCTACGAGCAGTACTTC
CDR3: CASRPTSSYEQYF
size: -
V: TRBV14
J: TRBJ2-7
D: -

DNA: TGTGCCAGCAGTTCACTAGCGGGAGGTTACACCGGGGAGCTGTTTTTT
CDR3: CASSSLAGGYTGELFF
size: -
V: TRBV6-4
J: TRBJ2-2
D: TRBD2

DNA: TGTGCCATCACCAGAAGTGCTAACTATGGCTACACCTTC
CDR3: CAITRSANYGYTF
size: -
V: TRBV10-3
J: TRBJ1-2
D: -

DNA: TGTGCTAGCGCGATGGATGAGCAGTTCTTC
CDR3: CASAMDEQFF
size: -
V: TRBV12-5
J: TRBJ2-1
D: -

DNA: TGTGCCAGCAGTGACTCCAGACAGGGGTTCGGCGGCTACACCTTC
CDR3: CASSDSRQGFGGYTF
size: -
V: TRBV6-4
J: TRBJ1-2
D: TRBD1

DNA: TGTGCCAGCAGCTCGCGGACAGGGCTACAAAATCAGCCCCAGCATTTT
CDR3: CASSSRTGLQNQPQHF
size: -
V: TRBV7-8
J: TRBJ1-5
D: TRBD1

DNA: TGTGCCAGCAGCCAACGGGGAGGTGCTGGGGCCAACGTCCTGACTTTC
CDR3: CASSQRGGAGANVLTF
size: once
V: TRBV4-2
J: TRBJ2-6
D: -

DNA: TGTGCCAGCTCAATCCGCCGGGAGGAAAAACTGTTTTTT
CDR3: CASSIRREEKLFF
size: -
V: TRBV18
J: TRBJ1-4
D: -

DNA: TGTGCCAGCAGTGGGGTGAAAACAGTTCAAGAGACCCAGTACTTC
CDR3: CASSGVKTVQETQYF
size: -
V: TRBV2
J: TRBJ2-5
D: -

DNA: TGTGCCAGCAGCTTACTAGCGGGGGGCCTCTCCTACGAGCAGTACTTC
CDR3: CASSLLAGGLSYEQYF
size: once
V: TRBV7-2
J: TRBJ2-7
D: TRBD2

DNA: TGCGCCAGCAGCCAAGATAGACAGTCACACGGCTACACCTTC
CDR3: CASSQDRQSHGYTF
size: -
V: TRBV4-3
J: TRBJ1-2
D: -

DNA: TGTGCCAGCTCACCCCAGGGCAGGTCTCCAGGGACCATATATTTT
CDR3: CASSPQGRSPGTIYF
size: once
V: TRBV18
J: TRBJ1-3
D: -

DNA: TGCGCCAGCAGCTTGTTGTGGACAGCGGAGACCCAGTACTTC
CDR3: CASSLLWTAETQYF
size: -
V: TRBV5-1
J: TRBJ2-5
D: -

DNA: TGTGCCATCAGACAGAACACTGAAGCTTTCTTT
CDR3: CAIRQNTEAFF
size: once
V: TRBV10-3
J: TRBJ1-1
D: -

DNA: TGCGCCAGCAGCCACTTGACAGGGGTCGGCACCGGGGAGCTGTTTTTT
CDR3: CASSHLTGVGTGELFF
size: -
V: TRBV4-1
J: TRBJ2-2
D: TRBD1

DNA: TGTGCCAGCAGCCCCTCACACTCTATCGGCAGGACTGAAGCTTTCTTT
CDR3: CASSPSHSIGRTEAFF
size: -
V: TRBV5-4
J: TRBJ1-1
D: -

DNA: TGTGCCAGCAGCCGAAAGGGAGGGAGCTCCTACAATGAGCAGTTCTTC
CDR3: CASSRKGGSSYNEQFF
size: -
V: TRBV4-2
J: TRBJ2-1
D: TRBD2

DNA: TGTGCCAGCAGCGTAAGACAGGGCTACGAGCAGTACTTC
CDR3: CASSVRQGYEQYF
size: -
V: TRBV9
J: TRBJ2-7
D: TRBD1

DNA: TGTGCCAGCAGTGAGACTAGCGGGGGGGCGGATACGCAGTATTTT
CDR3: CASSETSGGADTQYF
size: -
V: TRBV6-4
J: TRBJ2-3
D: TRBD2

DNA: TGCGCCAGCAGCTTAATCGCTAGCGGAGGCAATGAGCAGTTCTTC
CDR3: CASSLIASGGNEQFF
size: -
V: TRBV5-1
J: TRBJ2-1
D: TRBD2

DNA: TGCGCCAGCAGCTTGGAAACAGGCCAGTCTGGGGCCAACGTCCTGACTTTC
CDR3: CASSLETGQSGANVLTF
size: few
V: TRBV5-1
J: TRBJ2-6
D: -

DNA: TGTGCCAGCAGCGTGGGGACAGGGAGCTCCTACGAGCAGTACTTC
CDR3: CASSVGTGSSYEQYF
size: -
V: TRBV9
J: TRBJ2-7
D: TRBD1

DNA: TGTGCTAGTGGTTTGGTACAGGGAAACACCGGGGAGCTGTTTTTT
CDR3: CASGLVQGNTGELFF
size: few
V: TRBV12-5
J: TRBJ2-2
D: -

DNA: TGCGCCAGCAGCTTGGCCCCGGGGAGCCAAGAGACCCAGTACTTC
CDR3: CASSLAPGSQETQYF
size: -
V: TRBV5-1
J: TRBJ2-5
D: -

DNA: TGCGCCAGCTCCCCGCCTCCGTTTGGGGGCAGGGACAATGAGCAGTTCTTC
CDR3: CASSPPPFGGRDNEQFF
size: -
V: TRBV10-2
J: TRBJ2-1
D: -

DNA: TGTGCCAGCTCATACCGACAGGGGGAAATAACTAATGAAAAACTGTTTTTT
CDR3: CASSYRQGEITNEKLFF
size: -
V: TRBV18
J: TRBJ1-4
D: TRBD1

DNA: TGTGCCAGCAGCTTGTCGGGACAGGGGTATATAGCTAACTATGGCTACACCTTC
CDR3: CASSLSGQGYIANYGYTF
size: -
V: TRBV5-6
J: TRBJ1-2
D: TRBD1

DNA: TGCGCCAGCAGCTTGGTCACGGGTGCGGGAAACACCATATATTTT
CDR3: CASSLVTGAGNTIYF
size: -
V: TRBV5-1
J: TRBJ1-3
D: -